The text below deals with one TCR beta chain. What this receptor recognizes is not known. No much larger clone is present one base from it, and per-base qualities are unavailable. The method behind the library was 5' RACE. Instrument used: Illumina HiSeq 2000. A universal primer binding site was added through template switching, and the final cDNA carried a unique molecular identifier so that TCR cDNA molecules could be counted accurately. Specific primers in the conserved constant-segment region were used to synthesize first-strand cDNA for TCR alpha and beta chains. To control for contamination, every cDNA library was double barcoded, receiving both a SMART-Mk sample barcode and Illumina barcodes. Two successive PCR steps introduced TruSeq adapter sequences along with Illumina sample barcodes. TCR alpha and beta cDNA libraries were sequenced on the Illumina HiSeq platform with custom primers. For the original study's pipeline: Raw reads were processed with MiGEC to extract unique molecular identifiers, and MiXCR was used to determine CDR3 positions. Recombination models were inferred per individual with the repgenHMM and IGoR tools using an EM algorithm. The tcR package in R was used for shared clonotype analysis, with sharing normalized by the product of cloneset sizes. To study raw recombination free of thymic and clonal selection effects, out-of-frame nonproductive sequences were analyzed. In TCRdb, the public reads were trimmed at Q25 with fastp and aligned with MiXCR, with productive beta chains retained. Each entry merges the rows of one CDR3 protein and shows their most common DNA and genes. The V and J calls follow TCRdb's processing rather than the paper's. A total of around 530,000 distinct CDR3 sequences appear in this sample, about 15% of them only once. The ten largest clones represent 0.35% to 0.45% of the sample.

The data originate from a study of identical twins (TCRdb year 2016). A note on the overall study: To test whether fetal clonotypes persist, this study deep-sequenced TCR alpha and beta repertoires from monozygotic twins, from unrelated adults of various ages, and from cord blood. To rule out contamination, replicate twin experiments were performed at different times with different library preparation protocols. The paper's findings and limits, for the study overall: In monozygotic twins, recombination models systematically underestimated out-of-frame TCR alpha sharing, but the models matched the sharing seen between unrelated individuals. Excess twin sharing in beta out-of-frame sequences was weaker because fewer shared sequences lowered the signal-to-noise ratio. Because the same donors could not be followed over many years, conclusions were based on cross-sectional statistical analysis. Compared with coincidental sharing between unrelated individuals, out-of-frame TCR alpha sequences shared between twins showed an excess of sequences with low generation probability. Invariant T cells such as MAIT and iNKT could partly confound zero-insertion analyses, though diverse VJ usage argued against this for most clonotypes. Fewer insertions were carried by abundant cord blood beta clonotypes; a weaker similar trend was observed in young adult naive repertoires, while no such trend was observed in memory repertoires.

Every donor was a healthy Caucasian. Three pairs of female monozygotic twins, all aged about 18 to 30 years, made up the twin cohort. Positive isolation kits from Invitrogen were used to isolate CD4+ and CD8+ T cell populations. Cut back by 3 bases and 3 bases, the V and J ends lie 12 bases apart. According to the germline V gene, CDR1 reads KGHSH and CDR2 reads LQKENI. The CDR3 numbers 14 residues from cysteine through phenylalanine. The entry retains the CDR3 DNA only, 42 bases that are in frame from base 1. These records were also assigned to another study, of yellow fever vaccine responses in identical twins. Looking at the second paper: The T cell response to vaccination in identical twins was reported by the authors to appear partly convergent and partly personalized. In the study, vaccine-responding T cell clones were precisely tracked in identical twins.

The sequence links TRBV18 to TRBJ2-7, with the D call perhaps TRBD1 or TRBD2, each one matching 5 bases. This TCR derives from a woman aged 18 to 35 in good health. The sequencing input was CD4+ T cells sorted from blood. This receptor carries the CDR3 CASSPQGPNYEQYF. The DNA sequence follows: TGTGCCAGCTCACCCCAGGGACCCAACTACGAGCAGTACTTC.